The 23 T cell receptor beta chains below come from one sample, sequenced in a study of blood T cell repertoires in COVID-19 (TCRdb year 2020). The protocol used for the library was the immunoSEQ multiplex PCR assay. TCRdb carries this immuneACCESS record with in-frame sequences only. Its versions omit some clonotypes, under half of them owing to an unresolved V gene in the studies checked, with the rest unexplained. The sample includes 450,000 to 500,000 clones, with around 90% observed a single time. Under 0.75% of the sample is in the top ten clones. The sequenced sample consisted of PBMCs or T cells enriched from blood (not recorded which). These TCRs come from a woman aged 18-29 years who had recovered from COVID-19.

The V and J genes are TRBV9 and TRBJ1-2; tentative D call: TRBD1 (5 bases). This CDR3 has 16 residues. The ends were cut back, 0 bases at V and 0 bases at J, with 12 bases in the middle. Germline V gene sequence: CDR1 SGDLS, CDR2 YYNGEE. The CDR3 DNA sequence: TGTGCCAGCAGCGTAGCGTCAGGGCCCTCTAACTATGGCTACACCTTC. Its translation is CASSVASGPSNYGYTF.

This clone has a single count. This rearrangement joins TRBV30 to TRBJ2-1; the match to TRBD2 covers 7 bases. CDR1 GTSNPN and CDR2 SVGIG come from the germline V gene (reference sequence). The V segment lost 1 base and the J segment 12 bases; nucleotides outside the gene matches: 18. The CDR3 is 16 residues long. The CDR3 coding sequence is TGTGCCTGGAGTGGGCCGGGGACGGCCACCGGGGGGTGGCAGTTCTTC. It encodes CAWSGPGTATGGWQFF.

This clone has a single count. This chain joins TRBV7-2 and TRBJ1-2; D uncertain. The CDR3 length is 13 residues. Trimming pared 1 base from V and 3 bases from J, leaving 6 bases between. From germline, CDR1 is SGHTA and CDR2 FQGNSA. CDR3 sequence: CASSLGLHYGYTF. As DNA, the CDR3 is TGTGCCAGCAGCTTAGGTCTCCACTATGGCTACACCTTC. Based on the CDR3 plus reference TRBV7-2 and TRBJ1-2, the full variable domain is GAGVSQSPSNKVTEKGKDVELRCDPISGHTALYWYRQSLGQGLEFLIYFQGNSAPDKSGLPSDRFSAERTGGSVSTLTIQRTQQEDSAVYLCASSLGLHYGYTFGSGTRLTVV.

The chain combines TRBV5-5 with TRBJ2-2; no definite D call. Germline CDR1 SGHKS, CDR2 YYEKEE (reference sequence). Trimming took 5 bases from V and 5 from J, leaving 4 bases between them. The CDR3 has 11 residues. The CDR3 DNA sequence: TGTGCCAGCAGTTCTACCGGGGAGCTGTTTTTT. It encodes CASSSTGELFF.

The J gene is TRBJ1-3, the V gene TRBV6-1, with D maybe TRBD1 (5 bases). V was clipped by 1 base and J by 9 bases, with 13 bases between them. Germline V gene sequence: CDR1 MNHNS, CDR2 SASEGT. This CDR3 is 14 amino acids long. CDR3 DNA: TGTGCCAGCAGTGAAGGCAGGGCTATCGGCACCATATATTTT. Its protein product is CASSEGRAIGTIYF.

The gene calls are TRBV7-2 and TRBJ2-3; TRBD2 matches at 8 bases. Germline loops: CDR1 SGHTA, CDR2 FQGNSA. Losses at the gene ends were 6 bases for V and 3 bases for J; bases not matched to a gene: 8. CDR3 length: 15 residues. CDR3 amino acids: CASRYTGGPTDTQYF. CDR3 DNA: TGTGCCAGCAGGTATACGGGGGGGCCAACAGATACGCAGTATTTT. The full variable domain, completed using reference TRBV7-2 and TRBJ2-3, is GAGVSQSPSNKVTEKGKDVELRCDPISGHTALYWYRQSLGQGLEFLIYFQGNSAPDKSGLPSDRFSAERTGGSVSTLTIQRTQQEDSAVYLCASRYTGGPTDTQYFGPGTRLTVL.

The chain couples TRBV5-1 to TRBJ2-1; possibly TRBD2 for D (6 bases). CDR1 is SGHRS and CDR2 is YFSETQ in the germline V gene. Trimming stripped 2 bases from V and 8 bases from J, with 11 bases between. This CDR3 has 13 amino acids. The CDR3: CASSLGREDEQFF. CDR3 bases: TGCGCCAGCAGCTTAGGCAGGGAGGATGAGCAGTTCTTC.

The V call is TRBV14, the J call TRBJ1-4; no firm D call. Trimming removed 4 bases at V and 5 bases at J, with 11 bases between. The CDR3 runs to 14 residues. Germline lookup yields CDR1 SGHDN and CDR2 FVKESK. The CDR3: CASSRPGLNEKLFF. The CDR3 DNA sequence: TGTGCCAGCAGCCGCCCAGGCCTAAATGAAAAACTGTTTTTT.

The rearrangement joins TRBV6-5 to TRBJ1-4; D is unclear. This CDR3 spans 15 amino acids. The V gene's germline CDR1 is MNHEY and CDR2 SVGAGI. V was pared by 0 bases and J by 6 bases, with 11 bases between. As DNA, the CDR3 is TGTGCCAGCAGTTACTCCTTTGGGCGTGATGAAAAACTGTTTTTT. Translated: CASSYSFGRDEKLFF.

CDR3 sequence (DNA): TGTGCCTGGAGTACAGGGGGCAGTGAGCAGTTCTTC. It specifies CAWSTGGSEQFF. The V call is TRBV30, the J call TRBJ2-1; 9 bases fit TRBD1. This CDR3 has 12 residues. V shed 2 bases and J 9 bases; nucleotides not matched to a gene: 2. Per the germline V gene, CDR1 is GTSNPN and CDR2 is SVGIG (reference sequence).

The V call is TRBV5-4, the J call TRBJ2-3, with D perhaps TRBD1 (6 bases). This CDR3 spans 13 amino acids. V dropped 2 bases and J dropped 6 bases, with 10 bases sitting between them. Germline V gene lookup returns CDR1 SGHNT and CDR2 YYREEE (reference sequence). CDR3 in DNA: TGTGCCAGCAGCTTCATGCAGGGGGATACGCAGTATTTT. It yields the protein CASSFMQGDTQYF. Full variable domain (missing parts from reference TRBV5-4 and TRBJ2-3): ETGVTQSPTHLIKTRGQQVTLRCSSQSGHNTVSWYQQALGQGPQFIFQYYREEENGRGNFPPRFSGLQFPNYSSELNVNALELDDSALYLCASSFMQGDTQYFGPGTRLTVL.

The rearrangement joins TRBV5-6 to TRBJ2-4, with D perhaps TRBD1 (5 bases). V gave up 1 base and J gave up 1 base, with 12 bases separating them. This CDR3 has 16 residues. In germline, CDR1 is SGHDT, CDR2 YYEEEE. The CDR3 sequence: CASSLKETAAKNIQYF. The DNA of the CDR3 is TGTGCCAGCAGCTTGAAAGAGACAGCCGCCAAAAACATTCAGTACTTC.

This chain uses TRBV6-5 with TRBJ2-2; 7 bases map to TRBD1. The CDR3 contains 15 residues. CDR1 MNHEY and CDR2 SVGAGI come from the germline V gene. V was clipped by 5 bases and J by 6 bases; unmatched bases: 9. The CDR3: CASSNLQTGPGELFF. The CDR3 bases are TGTGCCAGCAGTAACCTTCAGACAGGGCCCGGGGAGCTGTTTTTT.

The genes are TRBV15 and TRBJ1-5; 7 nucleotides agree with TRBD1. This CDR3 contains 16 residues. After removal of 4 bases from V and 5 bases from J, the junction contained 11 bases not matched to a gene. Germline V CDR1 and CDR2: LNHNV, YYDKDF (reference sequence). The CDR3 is CATSKHVGQEDQPQHF. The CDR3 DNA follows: TGTGCCACCAGCAAACACGTCGGACAGGAGGATCAGCCCCAGCATTTT.

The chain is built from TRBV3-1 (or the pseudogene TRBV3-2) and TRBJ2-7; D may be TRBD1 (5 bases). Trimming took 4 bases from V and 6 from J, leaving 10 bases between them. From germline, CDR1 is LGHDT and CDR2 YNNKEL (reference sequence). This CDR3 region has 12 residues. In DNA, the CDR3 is TGTGCCAGCAGCCCCCCTCAGGGCGAGCAGTACTTC. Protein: CASSPPQGEQYF.

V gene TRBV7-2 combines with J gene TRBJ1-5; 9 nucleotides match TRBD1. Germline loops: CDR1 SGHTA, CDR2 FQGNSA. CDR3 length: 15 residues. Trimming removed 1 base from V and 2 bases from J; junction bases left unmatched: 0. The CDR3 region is CASSLGTGGNQPQHF. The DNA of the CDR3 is TGTGCCAGCAGCTTAGGGACAGGGGGCAATCAGCCCCAGCATTTT.

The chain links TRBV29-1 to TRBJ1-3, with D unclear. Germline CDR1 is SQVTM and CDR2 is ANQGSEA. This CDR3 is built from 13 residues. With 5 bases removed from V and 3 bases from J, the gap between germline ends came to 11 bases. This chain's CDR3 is CSVLYTFGNTIYF. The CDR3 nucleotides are TGCAGCGTTTTATACACCTTTGGAAACACCATATATTTT.

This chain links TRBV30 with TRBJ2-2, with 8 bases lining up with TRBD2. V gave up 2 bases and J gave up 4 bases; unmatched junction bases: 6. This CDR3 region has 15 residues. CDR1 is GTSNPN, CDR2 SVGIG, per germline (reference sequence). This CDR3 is CAWSYAAGATGELFF. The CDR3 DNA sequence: TGTGCCTGGAGTTACGCAGCGGGGGCCACCGGGGAGCTGTTTTTT.

CDR3 nucleotides: TGCAGCGCTAGACTACAGGGGTTTTTGGACACTGAAGCTTTCTTT. Its protein product is CSARLQGFLDTEAFF. V is TRBV29-1 and J is TRBJ1-1; 7 bases map to TRBD1. The length of the CDR3 is 15 residues. Per germline, CDR1 SQVTM and CDR2 ANQGSEA. Unmatched junction bases numbered 14, after V lost 7 bases and J lost 3 bases.

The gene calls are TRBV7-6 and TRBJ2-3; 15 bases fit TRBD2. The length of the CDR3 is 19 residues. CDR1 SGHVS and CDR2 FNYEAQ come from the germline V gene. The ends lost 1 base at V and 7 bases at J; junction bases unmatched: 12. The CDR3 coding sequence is TGTGCCAGCAGCTTAGTACCCCTTTGGACTAGCGGGGGGGCAAATACGCAGTATTTT. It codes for CASSLVPLWTSGGANTQYF.

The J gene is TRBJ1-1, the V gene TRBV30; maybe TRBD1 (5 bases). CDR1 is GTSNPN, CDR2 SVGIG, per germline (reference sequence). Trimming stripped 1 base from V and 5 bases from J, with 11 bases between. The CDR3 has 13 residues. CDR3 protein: CAWSEVQGTEAFF. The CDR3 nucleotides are TGTGCCTGGAGTGAGGTCCAGGGAACTGAAGCTTTCTTT.

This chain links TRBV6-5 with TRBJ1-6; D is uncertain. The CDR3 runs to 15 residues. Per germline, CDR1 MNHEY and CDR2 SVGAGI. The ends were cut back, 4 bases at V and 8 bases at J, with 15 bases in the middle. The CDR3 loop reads CASSSSGGWDSPLHF. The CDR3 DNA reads TGTGCCAGCAGTTCCTCGGGAGGGTGGGATTCACCCCTCCACTTT.

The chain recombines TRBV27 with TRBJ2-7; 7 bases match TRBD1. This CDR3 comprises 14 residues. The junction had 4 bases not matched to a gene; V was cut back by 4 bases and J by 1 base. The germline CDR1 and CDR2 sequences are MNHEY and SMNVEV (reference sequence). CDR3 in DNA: TGTGCCAGCAGTTCATGGGACAGATCCTACGAGCAGTACTTC. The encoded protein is CASSSWDRSYEQYF.